This T cell receptor beta chain stems from a study of OX40 agonist ivuxolimab in advanced cancers. Study as a whole: Antecedent anti-PD-1, anti-PD-L1 or anti-CTLA-4 therapy was permissible, with under 50% having received some. Study outcomes and limitations: In the 0.1 to 3.0 mg/kg range, CD4+ and CD8+ blood T cells had expanded clonally by week 6. Among T cells, CD8+ cells averaged more expanded clones than CD4+ cells.

V lost 2 bases and J lost 4; bases outside the gene matches: 9. The length of the CDR3 is 17 residues. In germline, CDR1 is SQVTM, CDR2 ANQGSEA. Sequencing was performed with immunoSEQ multiplex PCR; in TCRdb, only in-frame clones are kept and a portion is missing. Seen here are some 60,000 clones, 80% to 95% observed once, and the top ten hold roughly an eighth. It was autoimmune disease history or systemic immunosuppression that excluded patients. As regards this clone: Antigen: not known.

The origin of this receptor is an adult with an advanced solid tumor such as melanoma, head and neck, liver or kidney cancer. Specimen: CD4+ or CD8+ T cells sorted from blood, collected in a trial of the OX40 agonist ivuxolimab. The rearrangement uses TRBV29-1 and TRBJ2-5; 14 nucleotides line up with TRBD2. The CDR3 nucleotides read TGCAGCGTTGAACCGGAGGGACTAGCGGGAGTTGGAGAGACCCAGTACTTC. This encodes CSVEPEGLAGVGETQYF.